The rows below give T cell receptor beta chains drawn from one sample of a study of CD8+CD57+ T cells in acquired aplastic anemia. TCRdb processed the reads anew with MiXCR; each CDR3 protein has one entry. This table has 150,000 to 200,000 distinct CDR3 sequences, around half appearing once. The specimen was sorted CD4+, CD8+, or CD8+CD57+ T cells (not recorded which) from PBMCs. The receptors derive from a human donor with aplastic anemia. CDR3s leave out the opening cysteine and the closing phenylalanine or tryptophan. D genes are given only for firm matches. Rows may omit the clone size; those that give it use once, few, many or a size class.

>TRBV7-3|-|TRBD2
ASSSGLAGDQYTQY
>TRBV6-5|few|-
ASSYSGQGDTEAF
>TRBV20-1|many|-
SARDLKSVSEKLF
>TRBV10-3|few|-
AISQDNEKLF
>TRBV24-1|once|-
ATSDFPGYEQY
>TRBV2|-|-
ASRSDTYGYT
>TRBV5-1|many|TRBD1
ASSPGQNVEKLF
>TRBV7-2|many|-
ASSGTGILSGNTIY
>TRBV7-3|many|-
ASSLEGGQTFSYEQY
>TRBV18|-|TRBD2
ASSLGTSGEETQY
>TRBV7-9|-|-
ASSLESGNSSLH
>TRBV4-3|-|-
ASSQGQKNTEAF
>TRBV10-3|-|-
ATRDTYTDTQY
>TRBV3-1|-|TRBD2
ASSQGGQFREGRLNEQY
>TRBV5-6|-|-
ASSRNGNTIY
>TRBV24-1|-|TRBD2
APGTSGVYEQY
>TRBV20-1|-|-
SAGQPLYTGELF
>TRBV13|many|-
ASSPRGSGQETQY
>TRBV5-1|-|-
ASSTGTPSCNEQF
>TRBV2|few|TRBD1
ASSDRGPETQY